Given below is one T cell receptor (beta chain) in context. The sample originates from a study of PD-1 blockade in mismatch repair-deficient tumors. This CDR3 has 14 amino acids. CDR1 SGDLS and CDR2 YYNGEE come from the germline V gene. The V gene end was trimmed by 3 bases and the J gene end by 5 bases; junction bases not matched to a gene: 4. Here immunoSEQ multiplex PCR was the method, and the copy in TCRdb shows in-frame clones only, minus some. The sample carries around 15,000 clones, 80% to 85% recorded once. This sequence joins TRBV9 and TRBJ2-5; 10 bases are a match to TRBD1. The specimen comprised PBMCs, sampled 4 weeks after starting pembrolizumab. The clonotype originates from an adult with mismatch repair-deficient cancer. In DNA form, the CDR3 reads TGTGCCAGCAGCGCCGGGACAGGGGAGGAGACCCAGTACTTC. This sequence encodes CASSAGTGEETQYF.